The 5 T cell receptor beta chains given below trace back to one sample, sequenced in a study of shared clonotypes between healthy human individuals. The assay was immunoSEQ multiplex PCR, and TCRdb's table has in-frame clones only and misses some. This table holds around 2,000,000 clones, 85% to 95% found once. Naive CD8 isolation took CD45RO-negative cells positively selected for CCR7 and excluded terminally differentiated effector memory CD45RA+ cells. Sample: naive CD8+ T cells sorted from blood. The origin of the receptors is a man younger than 30 in good health.

The V call is TRBV7-9, the J call TRBJ2-5; TRBD2 is a possible D gene (5 bases). V was pared by 6 bases and J by 5 bases, with 13 bases between. The length of the CDR3 is 13 residues. Germline V gives CDR1 SEHNR, CDR2 FQNEAQ (reference sequence). The CDR3 reads CASRSTRPETQYF. CDR3 bases: TGTGCCAGCAGGTCCACTAGACCGGAGACCCAGTACTTC.

The chain couples TRBV18 to TRBJ2-7, with TRBD2 matching over 10 bases. V was pared by 0 bases and J by 0 bases, with 2 bases of the junction left unmatched. This CDR3 comprises 16 residues. Germline V gene sequence: CDR1 KGHSH, CDR2 LQKENI. In nucleotides, the CDR3 is TGTGCCAGCTCACCACCACTAGCGGGGCTCTCCTACGAGCAGTACTTC. This sequence encodes CASSPPLAGLSYEQYF.

V usage is TRBV29-1 and J usage is TRBJ1-4; D unresolved. Germline values: CDR1 SQVTM, CDR2 ANQGSEA. CDR3 size: 14 residues. Trimming pared 6 bases from V and 5 bases from J, leaving 16 bases between. The CDR3 DNA follows: TGCAGCGTGGCTACAGAGATAACAAATGAAAAACTGTTTTTT. As protein: CSVATEITNEKLFF.

A remark on this clone: Other DNA sequences within the sample encode an identical CDR3. This rearrangement joins TRBV7-9 to TRBJ2-7; 7 nucleotides align to TRBD1. The germline V gene encodes CDR1 SEHNR and CDR2 FQNEAQ (reference sequence). The CDR3 totals 15 residues. V lost 0 bases and J lost 4; bases outside the gene matches: 6. The CDR3 region has the DNA TGTGCCAGCAGCTTAGCACAGGGGAAGCGATACGAGCAGTACTTC. Translated, it gives CASSLAQGKRYEQYF.

CDR3 residues: CASSQGRGQGARETQYF. CDR3 nucleotides: TGCGCCAGCAGCCAAGGCCGGGGACAGGGGGCGCGGGAGACCCAGTACTTC. This sequence joins TRBV4-1 and TRBJ2-5, with 12 bases matching TRBD1. Trimming cost V 1 base and J 5 bases; bases outside gene matches: 8. This CDR3 contains 17 residues. CDR1 and CDR2 from the germline V gene are MGHRA and YSYEKL.